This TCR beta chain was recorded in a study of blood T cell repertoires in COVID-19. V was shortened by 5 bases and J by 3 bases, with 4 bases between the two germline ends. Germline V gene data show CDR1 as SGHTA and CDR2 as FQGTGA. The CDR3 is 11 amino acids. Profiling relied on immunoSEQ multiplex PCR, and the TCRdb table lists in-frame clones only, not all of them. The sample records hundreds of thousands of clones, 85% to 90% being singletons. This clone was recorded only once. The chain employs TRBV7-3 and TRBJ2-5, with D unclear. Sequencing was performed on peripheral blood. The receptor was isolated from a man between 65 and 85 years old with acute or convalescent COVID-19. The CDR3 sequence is CASSPKETQYF. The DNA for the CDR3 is TGTGCCAGCAGCCCAAAAGAGACCCAGTACTTC.